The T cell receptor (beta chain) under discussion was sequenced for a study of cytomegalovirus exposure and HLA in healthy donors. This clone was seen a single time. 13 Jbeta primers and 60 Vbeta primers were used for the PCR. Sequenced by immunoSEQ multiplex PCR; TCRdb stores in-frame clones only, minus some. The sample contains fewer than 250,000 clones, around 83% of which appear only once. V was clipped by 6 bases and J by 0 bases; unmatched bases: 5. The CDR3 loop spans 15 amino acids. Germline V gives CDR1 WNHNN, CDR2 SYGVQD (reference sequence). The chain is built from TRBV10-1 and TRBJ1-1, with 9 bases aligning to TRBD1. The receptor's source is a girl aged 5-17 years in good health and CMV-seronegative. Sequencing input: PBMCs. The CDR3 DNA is TGCGCCAGCAGAGCCGGGACAGGGCTGAACACTGAAGCTTTCTTT. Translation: CASRAGTGLNTEAFF.